Each of the 13 T cell receptor beta chains below was sequenced from the same sample in a study of T cell responses to AZD1222 COVID-19 vaccine. The data were produced by immunoSEQ multiplex PCR, yet TCRdb's version contains in-frame clones alone and is incomplete. The repertoire includes tens of thousands of clones, about 93% of them detected once, and roughly 3.1% sits in the top ten. Sequenced material: peripheral blood, taken 28 days after the second AZD1222 dose. The receptors were sampled from an adult who received the AZD1222 COVID-19 vaccine.

The chain carries TRBV19 and TRBJ1-1, with 10 bases lining up with TRBD1. The CDR3 runs to 17 residues. The germline gives CDR1 LNHDA, CDR2 SQIVND (reference sequence). Trimming cost V 8 bases and J 5 bases; bases outside gene matches: 17. CDR3 amino acids: CASGRQGAQGPTTEAFF. The CDR3 DNA reads as TGTGCCAGTGGCCGACAGGGGGCGCAGGGACCGACTACTGAAGCTTTCTTT.

The V gene is TRBV15, the J gene TRBJ2-6, with TRBD2 matching over 7 bases. This CDR3 spans 21 amino acids. Germline V gene data show CDR1 as LNHNV and CDR2 as YYDKDF (reference sequence). The V segment lost 0 bases and the J segment 0 bases; nucleotides outside the gene matches: 14. CDR3 protein: CATSRDRGGRLDYSGANVLTF. The CDR3 DNA reads as TGTGCCACCAGCAGAGATAGGGGAGGGAGGTTGGACTACTCTGGGGCCAACGTCCTGACTTTC.

The genes are TRBV7-3 and TRBJ2-3; D not certain. The CDR3 has 15 amino acids. Trimming pared 1 base from V and 2 bases from J, leaving 10 bases between. Germline V gene lookup returns CDR1 SGHTA and CDR2 FQGTGA. The CDR3 region has the DNA TGTGCCAGCAGCTTAATCGGCAGCCCCACAGATACGCAGTATTTT. This sequence encodes CASSLIGSPTDTQYF.

The rearrangement uses TRBV19 and TRBJ1-1; TRBD1 is a possible D gene (5 bases). The length of the CDR3 is 18 residues. Germline CDR1 LNHDA, CDR2 SQIVND (reference sequence). Trimming left V 10 bases short and J 4 bases short, with 31 bases between. CDR3 protein: CATTLRGWGSGKSTEAFF. The CDR3 region has the DNA TGTGCCACTACCCTACGGGGGTGGGGGAGTGGGAAGTCCACTGAAGCTTTCTTT.

The chain joins TRBV14 to TRBJ1-4, with 8 positions matching TRBD1. CDR1 SGHDN and CDR2 FVKESK come from the germline V gene. After removal of 1 base from V and 8 bases from J, the junction contained 6 bases not matched to a gene. The CDR3 totals 15 residues. CDR3 sequence reads: CASSQVTGGWEKLFF. CDR3 nucleotide sequence: TGTGCCAGCAGCCAAGTTACAGGGGGATGGGAAAAACTGTTTTTT.

This rearrangement joins TRBV19 to TRBJ1-2; 10 bases line up with TRBD1. After removal of 4 bases from V and 2 bases from J, the junction contained 4 bases not matched to a gene. This CDR3 spans 15 amino acids. CDR1 is LNHDA, CDR2 SQIVND, per germline (reference sequence). The CDR3 DNA follows: TGTGCCAGTAGTACCCAGGGACAGGGGAACTATGGCTACACCTTC. Its protein product is CASSTQGQGNYGYTF.

The chain couples TRBV29-1 to TRBJ1-4, with a possible D match to TRBD1 (6 bases). The CDR3 covers 11 residues. Trimming left V 7 bases short and J 7 bases short, with 10 bases between. Germline CDR1 reads SQVTM; CDR2 reads ANQGSEA. Here the CDR3 DNA reads TGCAGCGCCGTACAGGGTGAAAAACTGTTTTTT. This gives the protein CSAVQGEKLFF.

This chain links TRBV6-5 with TRBJ1-6; D unclear. Looked up from germline, CDR1 is MNHEY and CDR2 is SVGAGI. The CDR3 spans 13 residues. V was shortened by 2 bases and J by 6 bases, with 5 bases between the two germline ends. The CDR3 region is CASSYGSNSPLHF. The DNA for the CDR3 is TGTGCCAGCAGTTACGGCAGTAATTCACCCCTCCACTTT.

This clone has a single count. This chain joins TRBV7-2 and TRBJ2-5; unclear D gene. Per the germline V gene, CDR1 is SGHTA and CDR2 is FQGNSA. V was shortened by 4 bases and J by 8 bases, with 17 bases between the two germline ends. The CDR3 extends over 14 amino acids. As DNA, the CDR3 is TGTGCCAGCAGCTCAAAGGACGGTCTCGATACCCAGTACTTC. It codes for CASSSKDGLDTQYF. The whole variable domain, remainder taken from reference TRBV7-2 and TRBJ2-5, is GAGVSQSPSNKVTEKGKDVELRCDPISGHTALYWYRQSLGQGLEFLIYFQGNSAPDKSGLPSDRFSAERTGGSVSTLTIQRTQQEDSAVYLCASSSKDGLDTQYFGPGTRLLVL.

The chain joins TRBV25-1 to TRBJ1-4, with 7 positions matching TRBD1. Germline CDR1 and CDR2: MGHDK and SYGVNS. With V trimmed by 10 bases and J by 10 bases, 9 bases remained unmatched. The CDR3 consists of 12 residues. CDR3 nucleotides: TGTGCCACCAGCTGGGACAGAGGAAAACTGTTTTTT. Its protein is CATSWDRGKLFF.

There are a few counts of this clone. The V gene is TRBV14, the J gene TRBJ2-2; D uncertain. This CDR3 has 14 amino acids. Germline V lookup: CDR1 SGHDN, CDR2 FVKESK. V was pared by 6 bases and J by 2 bases, with 10 bases between. CDR3 DNA sequence: TGTGCCAGCAGTACTACAGTAAACACCGGGGAGCTGTTTTTT. As protein: CASSTTVNTGELFF.

CDR3: CASMSDTYTGELFF. CDR3 DNA sequence: TGTGCCAGCATGTCGGACACCTACACCGGGGAGCTGTTTTTT. This chain joins TRBV2 and TRBJ2-2, with D possibly matching TRBD1 (5 bases). The CDR3 is made up of 14 amino acids. Between the trimmed V and J ends, which lost 7 bases and 3 bases, there was a span of 12 bases. Germline V gene sequence: CDR1 SNHLY, CDR2 FYNNEI.

The genes are TRBV7-9 and TRBJ2-3, with D perhaps matching TRBD1 or TRBD2 (5 bases each). Trimming took 5 bases from V and 6 from J, leaving 24 bases between them. The CDR3 contains 17 residues. Looked up from germline, CDR1 is SEHNR and CDR2 is FQNEAQ (reference sequence). CDR3: CASSGEVGESGWDTQYF. CDR3 coding DNA: TGTGCCAGCAGCGGAGAGGTGGGGGAATCGGGGTGGGATACGCAGTATTTT.